Each of the 5 T cell receptor beta chains below was sequenced from the same sample in a study of low-dose radiotherapy and immunotherapy resistance in tumors. The time point here: before trial treatment. Both TCRalpha and TCRbeta chains were reverse transcribed with V-gene-specific primers. For amplifying TCRs, the PCR ran for about 22 cycles with Phusion, which was used together with a constant-region primer and the adapter on the V primers. MiXCR, applied by TCRdb to the reads, yields one record per CDR3 protein. This sample yields 59,000 or so distinct CDR3 sequences, of which less than 30% are seen a single time; under 7% belongs to the top ten. Sequenced here: PBMCs, sampled before treatment. The receptors come from a male donor with rectosigmoid adenocarcinoma.

This clonotype was counted many times. This chain's CDR3 is CASSADVGHGYTF. The CDR3 nucleotides are TGTGCCAGCAGCGCGGACGTGGGGCATGGCTACACCTTC. This chain links TRBV7-9 with TRBJ1-2, with a tentative D call TRBD1 (5 bases). Trimming left V 5 bases short and J 6 bases short, with 13 bases between. The CDR3 runs 13 residues. The V gene's germline CDR1 is SEHNR and CDR2 FQNEAQ (reference sequence).

This clonotype was counted many times. This chain links TRBV27 with TRBJ2-6; D not certain. The V and J ends lost 5 bases and 0 bases respectively, with 2 bases between them. Germline CDR1 reads MNHEY; CDR2 reads SMNVEV (reference sequence). This CDR3 has 13 amino acids. CDR3 residues: CASSPSGANVLTF. The CDR3 nucleotides read TGTGCCAGCAGTCCCTCTGGGGCCAACGTCCTGACTTTC. Drawing the rest from reference TRBV27 and TRBJ2-6, the complete variable domain is EAQVTQNPRYLITVTGKKLTVTCSQNMNHEYMSWYRQDPGLGLRQIYYSMNVEVTDKGDVPEGYKVSRKEKRNFPLILESPSPNQTSLYFCASSPSGANVLTFGAGSRLTVL.

This clonotype was observed many times. The chain carries TRBV20-1 and TRBJ2-3, with TRBD2 identical over 8 bases. The junction had 9 bases not matched to a gene; V was cut back by 2 bases and J by 5 bases. From germline, CDR1 is DFQATT and CDR2 SNEGSKA (reference sequence). The CDR3 contains 15 residues. The CDR3 region has the DNA TGCAGTGCTAGATCGCTAGCGGGTTCAGGAGATACGCAGTATTTT. The encoded protein is CSARSLAGSGDTQYF.

This clonotype was found many times. The V call is TRBV18, the J call TRBJ2-3; D possibly uses TRBD1 or TRBD2 (5 bases each). CDR3 size: 14 residues. The germline V gene has CDR1 KGHSH and CDR2 LQKENI. With 0 bases removed from V and 5 bases from J, the gap between germline ends came to 9 bases. CDR3 protein: CASSPPGERDTQYF. Written as DNA, the CDR3 is TGTGCCAGCTCACCACCGGGGGAGAGAGATACGCAGTATTTT.

This clonotype was seen ten or more times. The chain joins TRBV28 to TRBJ1-1; D unresolved. The CDR3 is 14 amino acids. CDR1 and CDR2 from the germline V gene are MDHEN and SYDVKM. V lost 3 bases, J lost 3 bases, and 11 bases lay in between. CDR3: CASSFLGRDTEAFF. Here the CDR3 DNA reads TGTGCCAGCAGTTTCCTCGGACGGGACACTGAAGCTTTCTTT.